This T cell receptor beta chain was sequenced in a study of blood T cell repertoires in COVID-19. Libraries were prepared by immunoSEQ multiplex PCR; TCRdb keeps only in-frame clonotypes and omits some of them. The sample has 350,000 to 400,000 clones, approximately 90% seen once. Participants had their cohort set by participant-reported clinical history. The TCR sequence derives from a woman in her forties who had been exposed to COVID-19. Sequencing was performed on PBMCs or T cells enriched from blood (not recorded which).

CDR3 nucleotide sequence: TGTGCCAGCAGTTGGGGCAGGGTTAGCACAGATACGCAGTATTTT. Amino acid sequence: CASSWGRVSTDTQYF. The chain employs TRBV27 and TRBJ2-3; a possible D gene is TRBD1 (5 bases). Per germline, CDR1 MNHEY and CDR2 SMNVEV (reference sequence). V was shortened by 4 bases and J by 0 bases, with 11 bases between the two germline ends. The CDR3 is 15 residues long.